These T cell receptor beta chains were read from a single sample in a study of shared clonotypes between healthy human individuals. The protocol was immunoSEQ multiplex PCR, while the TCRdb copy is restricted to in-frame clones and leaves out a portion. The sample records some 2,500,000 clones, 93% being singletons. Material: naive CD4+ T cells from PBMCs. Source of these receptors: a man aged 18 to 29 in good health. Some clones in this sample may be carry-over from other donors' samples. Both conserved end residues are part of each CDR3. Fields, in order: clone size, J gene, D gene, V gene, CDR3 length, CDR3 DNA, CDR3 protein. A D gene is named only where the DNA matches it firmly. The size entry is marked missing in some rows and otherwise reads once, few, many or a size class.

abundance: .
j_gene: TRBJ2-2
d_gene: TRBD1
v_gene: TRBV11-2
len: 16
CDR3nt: TGTGCCAGCAGCCAGGGGGGACAGGCGAACACCGGGGAGCTGTTTTTT
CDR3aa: CASSQGGQANTGELFF

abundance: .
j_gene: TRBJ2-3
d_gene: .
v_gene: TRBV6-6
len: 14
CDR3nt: TGTGCCAGCAGTTCCGGGGGGCTCGGGACTACGCAGTATTTT
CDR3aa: CASSSGGLGTTQYF

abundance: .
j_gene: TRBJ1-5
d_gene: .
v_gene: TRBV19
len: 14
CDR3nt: TGTGCCAGTAGCCCCGAGGGGGACGGACAGCCCCAGCATTTT
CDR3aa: CASSPEGDGQPQHF

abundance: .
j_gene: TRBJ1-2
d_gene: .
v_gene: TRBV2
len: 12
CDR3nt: TGTGCCAGCAGTACCGGGACGGATGGCTACACCTTC
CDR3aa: CASSTGTDGYTF

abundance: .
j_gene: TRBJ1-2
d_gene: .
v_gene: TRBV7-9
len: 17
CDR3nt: TGTGCCAGCAGCACTTGGGGGCAGGTTAGCGACTTTTATGGCTACACCTTC
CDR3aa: CASSTWGQVSDFYGYTF

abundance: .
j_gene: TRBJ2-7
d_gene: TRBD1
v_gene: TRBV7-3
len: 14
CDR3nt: TGTGCCAGCAGCTTAAGACCTGGACAGGACGAGCAGTACTTC
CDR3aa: CASSLRPGQDEQYF

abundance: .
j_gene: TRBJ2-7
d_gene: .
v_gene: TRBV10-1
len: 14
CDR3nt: TGCGCCAGCTCGGAGGGGGGAGCCGAAGACGAGCAGTACTTC
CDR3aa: CASSEGGAEDEQYF

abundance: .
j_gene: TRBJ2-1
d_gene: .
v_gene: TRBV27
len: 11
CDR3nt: TGTGCCAGCAGGTCCTACAATGAGCAGTTCTTC
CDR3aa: CASRSYNEQFF

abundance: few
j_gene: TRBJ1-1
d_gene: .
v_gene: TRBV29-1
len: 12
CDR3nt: TGCAGCGTTGTTCAGGGGATCGCTGAAGCTTTCTTT
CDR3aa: CSVVQGIAEAFF

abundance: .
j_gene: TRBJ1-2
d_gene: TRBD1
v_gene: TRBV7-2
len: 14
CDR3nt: TGTGCCAGCAGCTTAGGACAGGGGAGGGATGGCTACACCTTC
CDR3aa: CASSLGQGRDGYTF

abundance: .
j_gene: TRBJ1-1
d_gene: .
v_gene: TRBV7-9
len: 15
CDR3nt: TGTGCCAGCAGCACGGGTGGCCTTACGGGCACTGAAGCTTTCTTT
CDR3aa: CASSTGGLTGTEAFF

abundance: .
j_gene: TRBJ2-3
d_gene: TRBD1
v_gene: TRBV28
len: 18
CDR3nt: TGTGCCAGCAGTTTATCCTCGACCCCGGGACAGGTCACAGATACGCAGTATTTT
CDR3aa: CASSLSSTPGQVTDTQYF

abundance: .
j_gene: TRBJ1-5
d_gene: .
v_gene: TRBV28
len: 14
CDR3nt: TGTGCCAGCAAGTTAGGACAGCCCAATCAGCCCCAGCATTTT
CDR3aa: CASKLGQPNQPQHF

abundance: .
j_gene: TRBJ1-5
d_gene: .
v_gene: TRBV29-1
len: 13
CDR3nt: TGCAGCGTTGTATCCGATCTCGGGCAGCCCCAGCATTTT
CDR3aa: CSVVSDLGQPQHF

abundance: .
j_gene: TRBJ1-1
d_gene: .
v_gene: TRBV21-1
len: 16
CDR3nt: TGTGCCAGCAGCGCGGAGGGCCCCCCTTCTAACACTGAAGCTTTCTTT
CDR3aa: CASSAEGPPSNTEAFF

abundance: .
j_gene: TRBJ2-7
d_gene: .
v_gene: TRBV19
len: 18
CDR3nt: TGTGCCACCTCGAGGTTCGTCACAGGGTCGGATGGGGGTTACGAGCAGTACTTC
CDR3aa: CATSRFVTGSDGGYEQYF

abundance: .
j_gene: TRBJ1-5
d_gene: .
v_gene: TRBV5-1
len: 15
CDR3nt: TGCGCCAGCAGCGCCGGAATGGGGGATGCTCAGCCCCAGCATTTT
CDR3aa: CASSAGMGDAQPQHF

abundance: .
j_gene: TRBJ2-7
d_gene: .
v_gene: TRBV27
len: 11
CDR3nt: TGTGCCAGCAGCGGAGGCTACGAGCAGTACTTC
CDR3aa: CASSGGYEQYF

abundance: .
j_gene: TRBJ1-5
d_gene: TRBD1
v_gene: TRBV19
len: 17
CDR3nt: TGTGCCAGTAGTATTGGTTACAGGGGCGATAGCAATCAGCCCCAGCATTTT
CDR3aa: CASSIGYRGDSNQPQHF

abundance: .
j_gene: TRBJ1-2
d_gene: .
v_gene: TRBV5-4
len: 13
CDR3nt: TGTGCCAGCAGCTTGCCAGGGGCGAATGGCTACACCTTC
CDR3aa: CASSLPGANGYTF

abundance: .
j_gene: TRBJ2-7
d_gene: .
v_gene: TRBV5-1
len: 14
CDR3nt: TGCGCCAGCAGCTTGGACACAGGAAGCTACGAGCAGTACTTC
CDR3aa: CASSLDTGSYEQYF

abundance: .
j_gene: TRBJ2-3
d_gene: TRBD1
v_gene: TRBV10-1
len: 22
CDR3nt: TGCGCCAGCAATACCTCGGCCTCGGACAGGGGGCGCGGGATCAAGGGCACAGATACGCAGTATTTT
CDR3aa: CASNTSASDRGRGIKGTDTQYF

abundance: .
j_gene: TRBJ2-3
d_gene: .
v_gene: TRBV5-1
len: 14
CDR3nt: TGCGCCAGCAGCCCATCCTCTAGCACAGATACGCAGTATTTT
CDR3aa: CASSPSSSTDTQYF

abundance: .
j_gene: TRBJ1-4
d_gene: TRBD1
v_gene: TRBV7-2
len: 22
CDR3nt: TGTGCCAGCAGCTTAGCGCGGAGGGTGGGACAGACGCCGGTGGGACCTAATGAAAAACTGTTTTTT
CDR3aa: CASSLARRVGQTPVGPNEKLFF

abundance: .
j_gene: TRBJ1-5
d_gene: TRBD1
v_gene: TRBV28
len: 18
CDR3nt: TGTGCCAGCAGTTTCCCACTGGGACAGAGGACCGGCAATCAGCCCCAGCATTTT
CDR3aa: CASSFPLGQRTGNQPQHF

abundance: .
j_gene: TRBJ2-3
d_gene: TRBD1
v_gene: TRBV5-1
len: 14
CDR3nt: TGCGCCAGCAGCTTTGGACAGGGGCCAGATACGCAGTATTTT
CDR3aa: CASSFGQGPDTQYF

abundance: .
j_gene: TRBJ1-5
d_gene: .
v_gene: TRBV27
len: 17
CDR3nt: TGTGCCAGCGGCTGTAACAGACCCGTTAATAGCAATCAGCCCCAGCATTTT
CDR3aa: CASGCNRPVNSNQPQHF

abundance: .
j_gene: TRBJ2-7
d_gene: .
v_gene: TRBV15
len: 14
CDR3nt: TGTGCCACCAGCAGAACAGGATTCTCCTACGAGCAGTACTTC
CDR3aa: CATSRTGFSYEQYF